The 25 T cell receptor beta chains presented below share a single source sample, sequenced in a study of CXCR3-negative and CXCR3-positive naive CD8 T cells. The libraries of TRB cDNA were prepared using 5' RACE with UMI labels. TCRdb reanalyzed the 5' RACE reads and collapses them to one entry per CDR3 protein, without DNA. This sample's clone table lists approximately 37,000 distinct CDR3 sequences. Sequencing input: memory CD8+ T cells from blood. The receptors were gathered from a human donor in good health. Some clones in this sample may be carry-over from other donors' samples.

V and J are TRBV28 and TRBJ2-7. CDR1 MDHEN and CDR2 SYDVKM come from the germline V gene. This CDR3 region has 13 residues. CDR3 loop: CASSLGSSYEQYF.

The chain combines TRBV7-6 with TRBJ2-2; TCRdb names TRBD2, which stays unverified in the absence of DNA. The V gene's germline CDR1 is SGHVS and CDR2 FNYEAQ. This CDR3 contains 18 residues. CDR3: CASSLLVGGTANTGELFF.

The chain joins TRBV27 to TRBJ2-7; the TCRdb D gene call, TRBD2, has no DNA to confirm it. The CDR3 loop spans 14 amino acids. Per the germline V gene, CDR1 is MNHEY and CDR2 is SMNVEV (reference sequence). CDR3 region: CASSFGLAAYEQYF.

V is TRBV5-4 and J is TRBJ2-5; TCRdb returns TRBD2, unconfirmable since there is no DNA. The CDR3 sequence is 17 residues long. CDR1 is SGHNT and CDR2 is YYREEE in the germline V gene (reference sequence). The CDR3 here is CASSLGLAGGPGETQYF.

The rearrangement uses TRBV18 and TRBJ2-1; no DNA is available, so the TRBD1 call from TCRdb remains unchecked. The CDR3 has 16 residues. CDR1 and CDR2 (germline): KGHSH, LQKENI. CDR3 amino acids: CASSPWVTGGWNEQFF.

This chain connects TRBV11-3 to TRBJ2-7; checking the TCRdb D call of TRBD2 is not possible without DNA. The CDR3 length is 17 residues. Germline V CDR1 and CDR2: SGHNT, YENEEA. The CDR3 loop reads CASSLEGLAGGPYEQYF.

The chain employs TRBV28 and TRBJ2-5. The germline CDR1 and CDR2 sequences are MDHEN and SYDVKM. The CDR3 is 15 amino acids. CDR3 region: CASSLYEEWGETQYF.

V gene TRBV29-1 combines with J gene TRBJ2-3; TCRdb proposes TRBD1, but this gene call is untestable without DNA. The germline V gene encodes CDR1 SQVTM and CDR2 ANQGSEA. This CDR3 is 14 amino acids long. CDR3: CSVDGTGGYDTQYF.

The chain joins TRBV12-3 or TRBV12-4 to TRBJ1-5; TCRdb's assignment of TRBD1 cannot be checked, as there is no DNA. The CDR3 is 18 amino acids. The CDR3 sequence: CASSLSPGGRHSNQPQHF.

The V and J genes are TRBV15 and TRBJ1-2; TCRdb's D call, TRBD1, is unchecked because there is no DNA. The V gene's germline CDR1 is LNHNV and CDR2 YYDKDF (reference sequence). The CDR3 loop spans 17 amino acids. CDR3 loop: CATSRERRDRDLYGYTF.

V and J are TRBV29-1 and TRBJ1-2; the D gene TCRdb calls, TRBD1, cannot be checked with no DNA. In germline, CDR1 is SQVTM, CDR2 ANQGSEA. The CDR3 is made up of 13 amino acids. CDR3 sequence reads: CSVEDTDSLGYTF.

The chain links TRBV29-1 to TRBJ2-2. The CDR3 is 13 residues long. CDR1 and CDR2 from the germline V gene are SQVTM and ANQGSEA. The CDR3 spells CSVDSQNTGELFF.

J is TRBJ2-1 and V is TRBV5-6; the TCRdb call, TRBD1, lacks DNA for checking. Germline CDR1 reads SGHDT; CDR2 reads YYEEEE. CDR3 size: 15 residues. CDR3 protein: CASSFPGIPYNEQFF.

J is TRBJ1-5 and V is TRBV28. Germline lookup yields CDR1 MDHEN and CDR2 SYDVKM. The CDR3 totals 15 residues. CDR3 loop: CASSRSQVVDQPQHF.

The chain joins TRBV2 to TRBJ2-7; TCRdb gives TRBD1 as the D gene, but with no DNA this cannot be confirmed. Germline assignment: CDR1 SNHLY and CDR2 FYNNEI. The CDR3 covers 16 residues. The CDR3 loop reads CASSVPRHPGSYEQYF.

The rearrangement joins TRBV5-5 to TRBJ2-3; the D call from TCRdb, TRBD1, cannot be confirmed without DNA. This CDR3 has 15 amino acids. The V gene's germline CDR1 is SGHKS and CDR2 YYEKEE (reference sequence). The CDR3 sequence: CASSSGTASTDTQYF.

The chain combines TRBV7-2 with TRBJ2-5. The CDR3 contains 14 residues. Looked up from germline, CDR1 is SGHTA and CDR2 is FQGNSA. The CDR3 loop reads CASSLKRGQETQYF.

The rearrangement links TRBV28 to TRBJ2-5; TCRdb reports TRBD2, a call that lacks DNA to check it against. Germline CDR1 MDHEN, CDR2 SYDVKM. CDR3 length: 18 amino acids. The CDR3 region is CASSFWGLAGDPQETQYF.

The V gene is TRBV5-1, the J gene TRBJ2-4; checking the TCRdb D call of TRBD2 is not possible without DNA. Germline assignment: CDR1 SGHRS and CDR2 YFSETQ. The CDR3 spans 13 residues. This CDR3 is CASTLAGDDIQYF.

The chain recombines TRBV12-3 or TRBV12-4 with TRBJ1-2; TCRdb selects TRBD1, and the lack of DNA leaves this call unchecked. The CDR3 totals 17 residues. The CDR3 region is CASSLGTQGTINYGYTF.

The chain joins TRBV28 to TRBJ2-5. Germline values: CDR1 MDHEN, CDR2 SYDVKM. This CDR3 is 15 amino acids long. The CDR3 loop is CASSLPQEIQETQYF.

V and J are TRBV7-2 and TRBJ2-5. The germline CDR1 and CDR2 sequences are SGHTA and FQGNSA. CDR3 length equals 13 residues. The CDR3 region is CASSQDLEETQYF.

The V call is TRBV7-9, the J call TRBJ2-7; TCRdb reports TRBD1, a call that lacks DNA to check it against. This CDR3 is 15 amino acids long. Germline V lookup: CDR1 SEHNR, CDR2 FQNEAQ (reference sequence). This CDR3 reads CASSLAPGQTYEQYF.

Its frequency marks this clonotype as medium-sized. The chain combines TRBV3-1 with TRBJ2-1; the D call of TRBD2 rests on TCRdb alone, since no DNA is present to check it. There are 21 residues in the CDR3. Germline CDR1 reads LGHDT; CDR2 reads YNNKEL (reference sequence). CDR3 protein: CASSPSRRLAGGEIPTNEQFF.

This chain uses TRBV28 with TRBJ2-7. Germline values: CDR1 MDHEN, CDR2 SYDVKM. The CDR3 is made up of 12 amino acids. CDR3: CACSSQLYEQYF.